This T cell receptor (beta chain) was profiled in a study of spatial heterogeneity in lung cancer (dated by TCRdb to between 2018 and 2021). Study-level background: Beta-chain transcripts were consistently detected in greater numbers than alpha-chain transcripts, which likely reflected higher beta-chain transcript abundance. In the raw uncorrected reads, each unique combination of TCR and UMI appeared more than ten times on average. The study linked features of the TCR repertoire to counts of nonsynonymous mutations, which were determined by whole-exome sequencing of tumor tissue. At surgery, hundreds of tumor regions, around 65 matched nontumor lung samples and more than 50 PBMC samples were TCR-sequenced for both alpha and beta chains. In non-small cell lung cancer, the study quantitatively compared TCR alpha and beta repertoires across several tumor regions, matched nontumor lung, and blood. General study outcomes and caveats: Ubiquitous expanded tumor TCRs were detected in blood more often at tumor resection than at routine follow-up. Additional single-cell paired TCR alpha and beta sequencing was considered necessary to confirm, at a functional level, the hypothesis that regional TCRs recognize regional mutations.

From the germline V gene, CDR1 is SGHRS and CDR2 is YFSETQ. V has 3 bases trimmed and J has 2 bases trimmed; junction bases matching no gene number 8. Measured from the cysteine to the phenylalanine, the CDR3 is 16 residues long. Only CDR3 DNA is held: 48 bases, read in frame from base 1. What this sample's time point label stands for: sample taken at primary tumor resection. For TCR sequencing, whole RNA was extracted from tumor and nontumor lung tissue, or from cryopreserved PBMC samples, and no cell sorting was done. Samples were obtained from approximately 77 patients with early-stage, untreated non-small cell lung cancer from the lung TRACERx cohort. Only patients with enough RNA available from two or more tumor regions were chosen for TCR sequencing. The method behind the library was 5' RACE. Sequencing took place on a NextSeq 500. The TCR library protocol attached a unique molecular identifier to each TCR cDNA molecule to allow correction of PCR and sequencing errors. The authors processed their data as follows. TCR identification, UMI-based error correction and CDR3 extraction were all carried out with Decombinator tools. Expanded TCRs were defined as those above a frequency of 2 per 1,000, corresponding to the top 1% of the tumor frequency distribution. Rényi diversity was computed with the R vegan package after subsampling each repertoire 100 times to 5,000 TCRs. CDR3 similarity networks were constructed using string-kernel similarity of amino acid triplets, with links drawn between CDR3s whose pairwise similarity was above 0.82. TCRdb reprocessing: public reads trimmed at Q25 with fastp, clones called with MiXCR, in-frame beta chains kept. Rows merge per CDR3 protein into single entries with the most common DNA and genes. TCRdb's processing, not the study's, gives the V and J calls here. For this sample the table gives around 60,000 distinct CDR3 sequences, of which 8.4% were detected only once. The ten largest clonotypes hold less than 15% of the sample.

This clonotype was counted ten times or more. It has no known antigen specificity. The sample holds no much larger clone one base away, and base qualities are not on file. The sequence derives from a female donor with early-stage non-small cell lung cancer. The sequenced sample was PBMCs, obtained at surgery. The sequence joins TRBV5-1 to TRBJ1-1; TRBD1 lines up with 9 middle nucleotides. The CDR3: CASSSGPGQGNTEAFF. In nucleotides, the sequence is TGCGCCAGCAGCTCGGGTCCGGGACAGGGAAACACTGAAGCTTTCTTT.